This TCR beta chain originates from a study of cytomegalovirus exposure and HLA in healthy donors. Study-wide background: Of the donors genotyped, about 390 in all, about 80% fell in the Caucasian-associated ancestry cluster.

The CDR3 runs to 11 residues. The V gene's germline CDR1 is MNHEY and CDR2 SMNVEV (reference sequence). V was cut by 6 bases and J by 2 bases, with 3 bases left in between. The PCR ran on 60 Vbeta and 13 Jbeta primers. This table comes from immunoSEQ multiplex PCR, and its TCRdb copy is limited to in-frame clones, with some not included. The sample includes over 150,000 clones, about 69% of them seen just once. This clone has a handful of counts. The receptor's source is a male donor in good health and CMV-seronegative. The specimen was PBMCs. The chain combines TRBV27 with TRBJ2-3, with D unclear. The CDR3 DNA reads as TGTGCCAGCAGCAACACAGATACGCAGTATTTT. Translated: CASSNTDTQYF.